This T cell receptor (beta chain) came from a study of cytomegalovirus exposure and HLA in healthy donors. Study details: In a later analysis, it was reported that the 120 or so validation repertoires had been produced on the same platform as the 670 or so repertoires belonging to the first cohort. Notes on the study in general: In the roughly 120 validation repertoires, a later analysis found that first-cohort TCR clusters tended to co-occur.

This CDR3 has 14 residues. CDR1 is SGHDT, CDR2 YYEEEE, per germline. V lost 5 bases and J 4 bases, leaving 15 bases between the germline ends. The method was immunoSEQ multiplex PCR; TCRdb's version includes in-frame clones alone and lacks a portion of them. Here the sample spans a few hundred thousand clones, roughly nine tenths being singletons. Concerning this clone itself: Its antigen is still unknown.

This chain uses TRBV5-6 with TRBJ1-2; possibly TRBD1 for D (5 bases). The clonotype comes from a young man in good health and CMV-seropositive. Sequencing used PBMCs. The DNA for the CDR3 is TGTGCCAGCAGTCTGGCCGGGGGTCCCTATGGCTACACCTTC. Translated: CASSLAGGPYGYTF.